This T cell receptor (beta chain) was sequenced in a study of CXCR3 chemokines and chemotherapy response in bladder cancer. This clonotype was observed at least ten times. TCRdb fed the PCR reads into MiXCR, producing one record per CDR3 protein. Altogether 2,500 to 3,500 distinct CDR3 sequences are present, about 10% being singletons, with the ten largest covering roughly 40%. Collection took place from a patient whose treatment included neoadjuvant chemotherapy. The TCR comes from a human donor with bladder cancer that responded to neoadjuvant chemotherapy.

The CDR3 DNA is TGTGCCTGGAGTGTACTGTTGGCAGTTAATGAAAAACTGTTTTTT. Its translation is CAWSVLLAVNEKLFF. V and J are TRBV30 and TRBJ1-4; the D is unclear. This CDR3 is 15 amino acids long. Looked up from germline, CDR1 is GTSNPN and CDR2 is SVGIG (reference sequence). V was cut by 0 bases and J by 4 bases, with 12 bases left in between.